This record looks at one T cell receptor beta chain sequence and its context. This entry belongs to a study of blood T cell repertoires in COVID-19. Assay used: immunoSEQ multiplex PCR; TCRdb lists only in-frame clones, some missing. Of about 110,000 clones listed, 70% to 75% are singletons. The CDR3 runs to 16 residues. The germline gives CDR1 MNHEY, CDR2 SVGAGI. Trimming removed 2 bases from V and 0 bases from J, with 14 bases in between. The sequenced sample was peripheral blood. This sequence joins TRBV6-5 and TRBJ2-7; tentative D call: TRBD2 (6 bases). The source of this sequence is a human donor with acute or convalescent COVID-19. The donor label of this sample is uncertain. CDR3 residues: CASSYGGAGSSYEQYF. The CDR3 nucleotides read TGTGCCAGCAGTTACGGCGGGGCAGGAAGCTCCTACGAGCAGTACTTC.